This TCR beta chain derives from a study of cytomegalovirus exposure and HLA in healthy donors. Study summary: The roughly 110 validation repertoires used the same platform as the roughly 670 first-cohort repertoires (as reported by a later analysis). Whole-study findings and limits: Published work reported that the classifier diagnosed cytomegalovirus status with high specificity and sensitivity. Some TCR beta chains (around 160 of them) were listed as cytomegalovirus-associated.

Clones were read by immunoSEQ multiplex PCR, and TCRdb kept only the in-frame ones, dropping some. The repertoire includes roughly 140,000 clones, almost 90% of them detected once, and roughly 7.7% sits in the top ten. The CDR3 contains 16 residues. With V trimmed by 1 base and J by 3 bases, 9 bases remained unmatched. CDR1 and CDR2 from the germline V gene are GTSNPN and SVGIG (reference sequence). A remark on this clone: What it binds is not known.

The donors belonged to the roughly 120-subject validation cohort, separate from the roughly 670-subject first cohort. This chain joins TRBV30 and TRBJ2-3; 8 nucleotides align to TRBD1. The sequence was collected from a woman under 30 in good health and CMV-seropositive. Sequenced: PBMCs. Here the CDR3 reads CAWSGPARGPTDTQYF. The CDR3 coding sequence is TGTGCCTGGAGTGGCCCGGCCAGGGGGCCTACAGATACGCAGTATTTT.